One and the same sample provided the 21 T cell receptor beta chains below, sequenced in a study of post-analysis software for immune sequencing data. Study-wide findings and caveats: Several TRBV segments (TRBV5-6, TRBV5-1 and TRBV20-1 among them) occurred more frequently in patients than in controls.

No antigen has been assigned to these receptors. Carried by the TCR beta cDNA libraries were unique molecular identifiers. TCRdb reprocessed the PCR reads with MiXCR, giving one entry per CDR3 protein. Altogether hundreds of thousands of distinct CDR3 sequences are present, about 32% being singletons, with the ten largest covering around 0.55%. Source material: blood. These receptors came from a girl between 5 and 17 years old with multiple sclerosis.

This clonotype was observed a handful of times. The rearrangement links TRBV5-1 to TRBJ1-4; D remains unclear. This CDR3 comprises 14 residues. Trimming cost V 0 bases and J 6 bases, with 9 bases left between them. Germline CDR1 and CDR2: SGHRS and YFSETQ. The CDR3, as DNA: TGCGCCAGCAGCTTGGAAGGGCGACATGAAAAACTGTTTTTT. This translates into CASSLEGRHEKLFF.

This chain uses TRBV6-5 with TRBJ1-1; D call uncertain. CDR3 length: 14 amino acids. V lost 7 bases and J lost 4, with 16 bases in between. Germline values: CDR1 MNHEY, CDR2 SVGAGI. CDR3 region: CASKGRRRGTEAFF. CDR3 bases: TGTGCCAGCAAAGGCCGGCGGCGCGGCACTGAAGCTTTCTTT.

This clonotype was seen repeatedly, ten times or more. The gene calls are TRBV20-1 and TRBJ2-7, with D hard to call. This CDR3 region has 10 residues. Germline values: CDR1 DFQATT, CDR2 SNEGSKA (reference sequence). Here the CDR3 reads CSPDSYEQYF. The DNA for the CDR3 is TGCAGCCCGGATTCCTACGAGCAGTACTTC.

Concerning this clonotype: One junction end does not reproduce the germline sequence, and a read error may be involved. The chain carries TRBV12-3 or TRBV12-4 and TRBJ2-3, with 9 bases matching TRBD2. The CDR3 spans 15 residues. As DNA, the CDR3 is TGTGCCAGCAGACTGAGCGGGAGGCTGGCAGATGCGCAGTATTTT. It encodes CASRLSGRLADAQYF.

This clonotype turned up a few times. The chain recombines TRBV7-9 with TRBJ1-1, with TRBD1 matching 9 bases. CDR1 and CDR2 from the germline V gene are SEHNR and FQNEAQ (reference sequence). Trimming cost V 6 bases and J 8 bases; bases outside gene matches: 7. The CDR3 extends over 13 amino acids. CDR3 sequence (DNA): TGTGCCAGCAGACCGGGACAGGGCCGGGAAGCTTTCTTT. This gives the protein CASRPGQGREAFF.

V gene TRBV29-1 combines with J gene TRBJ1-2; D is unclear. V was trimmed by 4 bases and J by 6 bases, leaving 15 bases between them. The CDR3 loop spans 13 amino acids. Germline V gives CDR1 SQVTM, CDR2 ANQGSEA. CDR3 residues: CSVGRSTGHGYTF. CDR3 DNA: TGCAGCGTTGGAAGGAGCACTGGGCATGGCTACACCTTC.

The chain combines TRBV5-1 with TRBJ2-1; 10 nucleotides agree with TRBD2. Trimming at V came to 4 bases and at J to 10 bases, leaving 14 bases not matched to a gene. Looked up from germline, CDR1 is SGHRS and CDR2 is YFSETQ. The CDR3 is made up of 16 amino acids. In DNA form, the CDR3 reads TGCGCCAGCAGCGTCCGAACTAGCGGGATAACCCACGAGCAGTTCTTC. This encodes CASSVRTSGITHEQFF.

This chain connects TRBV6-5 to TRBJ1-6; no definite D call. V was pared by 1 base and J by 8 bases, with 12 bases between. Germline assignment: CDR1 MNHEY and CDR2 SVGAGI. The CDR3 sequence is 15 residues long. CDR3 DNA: TGTGCCAGCAGTTACTTCCAGGCAATAGATTCACCCCTCCACTTT. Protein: CASSYFQAIDSPLHF.

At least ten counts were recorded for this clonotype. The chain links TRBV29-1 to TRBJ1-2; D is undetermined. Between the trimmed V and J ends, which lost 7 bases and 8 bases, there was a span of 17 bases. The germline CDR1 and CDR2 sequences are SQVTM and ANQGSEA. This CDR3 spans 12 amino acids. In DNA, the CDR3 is TGCAGCGGGGTGATGGGAGCGGAAGGCTACACCTTC. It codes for CSGVMGAEGYTF.

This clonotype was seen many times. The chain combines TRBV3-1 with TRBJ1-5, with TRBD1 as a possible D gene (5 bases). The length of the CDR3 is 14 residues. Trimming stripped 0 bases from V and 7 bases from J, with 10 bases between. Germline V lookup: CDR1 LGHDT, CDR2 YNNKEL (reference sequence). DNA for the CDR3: TGTGCCAGCAGCCAAGATCCGGGGGTCCAGCCCCAGCATTTT. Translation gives CASSQDPGVQPQHF.

Written as DNA, the CDR3 is TGTGCCAGCAGCCCCCGGCAAGCCTACGAGCAGTACTTC. It is translated as CASSPRQAYEQYF. V and J are TRBV6-2 or TRBV6-3 and TRBJ2-7; D is unresolved. Between the trimmed V and J ends, which lost 6 bases and 2 bases, there was a span of 11 bases. The CDR3 has 13 residues. Germline-derived CDR1 and CDR2 are MNHEY and SVGEGT.

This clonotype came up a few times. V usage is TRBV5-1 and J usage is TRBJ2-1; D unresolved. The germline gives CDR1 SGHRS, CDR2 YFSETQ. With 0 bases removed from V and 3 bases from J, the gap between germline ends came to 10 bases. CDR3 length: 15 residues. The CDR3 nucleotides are TGCGCCAGCAGCTTGGTCTCGAGGAACTACAATGAGCAGTTCTTC. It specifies CASSLVSRNYNEQFF.

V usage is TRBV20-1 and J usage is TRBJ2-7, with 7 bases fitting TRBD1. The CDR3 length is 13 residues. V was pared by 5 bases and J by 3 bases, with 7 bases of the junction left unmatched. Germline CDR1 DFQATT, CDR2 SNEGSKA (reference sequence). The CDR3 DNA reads TGCAGTGCTGACAGGGTTACAGGCTACGAGCAGTACTTC. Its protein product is CSADRVTGYEQYF.

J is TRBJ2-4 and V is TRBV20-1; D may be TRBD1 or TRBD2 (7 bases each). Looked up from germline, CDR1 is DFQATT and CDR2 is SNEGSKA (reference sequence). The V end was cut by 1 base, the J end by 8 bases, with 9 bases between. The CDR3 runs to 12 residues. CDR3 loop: CSARAGGDIQYF. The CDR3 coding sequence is TGCAGTGCTAGAGCAGGGGGGGACATTCAGTACTTC.

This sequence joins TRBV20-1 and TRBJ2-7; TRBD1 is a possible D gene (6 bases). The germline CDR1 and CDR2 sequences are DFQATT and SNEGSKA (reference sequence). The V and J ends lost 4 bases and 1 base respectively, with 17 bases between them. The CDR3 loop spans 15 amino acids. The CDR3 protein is CSATIDRPLSYEQYF. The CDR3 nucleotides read TGCAGTGCTACGATCGACAGGCCCCTTTCCTACGAGCAGTACTTC.

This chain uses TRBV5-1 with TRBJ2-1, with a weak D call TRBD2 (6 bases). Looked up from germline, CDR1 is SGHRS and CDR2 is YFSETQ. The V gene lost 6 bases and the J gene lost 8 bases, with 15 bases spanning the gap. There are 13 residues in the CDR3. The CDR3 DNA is TGCGCCAGCATGCGGGAATCGAGCGATGAGCAGTTCTTC. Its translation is CASMRESSDEQFF.

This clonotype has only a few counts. CDR3 sequence (DNA): TGTGCCAGCAGCCGACTAGCGGGAGGCCATGAGCAGTTCTTC. Translated: CASSRLAGGHEQFF. V usage is TRBV7-2 and J usage is TRBJ2-1, with 13 bases aligning to TRBD2. The J segment lost 8 bases and the V segment lost 5 bases, leaving 3 bases of the junction unmatched. The CDR3 contains 14 residues. The germline gives CDR1 SGHTA, CDR2 FQGNSA.

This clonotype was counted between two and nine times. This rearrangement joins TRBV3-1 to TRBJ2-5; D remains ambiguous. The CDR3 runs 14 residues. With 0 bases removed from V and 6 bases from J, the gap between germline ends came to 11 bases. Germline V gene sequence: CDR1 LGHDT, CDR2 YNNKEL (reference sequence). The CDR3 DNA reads TGTGCCAGCAGCCAAGATCTAGTGAGCAAGACCCAGTACTTC. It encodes CASSQDLVSKTQYF.

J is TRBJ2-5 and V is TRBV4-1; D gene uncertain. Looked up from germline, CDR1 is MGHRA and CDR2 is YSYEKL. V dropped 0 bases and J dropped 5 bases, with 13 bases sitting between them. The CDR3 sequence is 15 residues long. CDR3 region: CASSQDPPSLETQYF. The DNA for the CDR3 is TGCGCCAGCAGCCAAGATCCCCCCAGCTTGGAGACCCAGTACTTC.

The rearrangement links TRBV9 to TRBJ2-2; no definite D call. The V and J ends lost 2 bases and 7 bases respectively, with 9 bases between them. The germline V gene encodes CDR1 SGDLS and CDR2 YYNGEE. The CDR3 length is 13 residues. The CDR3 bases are TGTGCCAGCAGCGTCTCGGGTGGCGGGGAGCTGTTTTTT. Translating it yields CASSVSGGGELFF.

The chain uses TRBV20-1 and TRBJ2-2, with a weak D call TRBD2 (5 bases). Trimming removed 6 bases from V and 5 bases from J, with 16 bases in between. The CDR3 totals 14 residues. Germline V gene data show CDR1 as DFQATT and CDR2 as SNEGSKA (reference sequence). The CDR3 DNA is TGCAGTGCCCAAATTAGCGATTATACCGGGGAGCTGTTTTTT. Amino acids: CSAQISDYTGELFF.